These 15 T cell receptor beta chains were all obtained from the same sample, sequenced in a study of blood T cell repertoires in COVID-19. This table comes from immunoSEQ multiplex PCR, and its TCRdb copy is limited to in-frame clones, with some not included. The sample shows 300,000 to 450,000 clones, 70% to 90% of them seen only once. Sequenced: peripheral blood. The origin of the receptors is a woman aged 30 to 39 with COVID-19, enrolled during active disease.

V gene TRBV19 combines with J gene TRBJ2-7; 14 bases agree with TRBD2. Looked up from germline, CDR1 is LNHDA and CDR2 is SQIVND (reference sequence). This CDR3 comprises 15 residues. Trimming removed 5 bases from V and 4 bases from J; junction bases left unmatched: 4. This CDR3 reads CASSPGTSGGYEQYF. In nucleotides, the CDR3 is TGTGCCAGTAGTCCCGGGACTAGCGGGGGATACGAGCAGTACTTC.

The rearrangement uses TRBV7-2 and TRBJ2-7, with TRBD1 matching over 8 bases. With V trimmed by 5 bases and J by 2 bases, 14 bases remained unmatched. The CDR3 is 17 residues long. Germline V CDR1 and CDR2: SGHTA, FQGNSA. DNA for the CDR3: TGTGCCAGCAGCCCTCGGGCCGGACAGGGTTCTCCCTACGAGCAGTACTTC. It translates to CASSPRAGQGSPYEQYF. Complete variable domain (other parts from reference TRBV7-2 and TRBJ2-7): GAGVSQSPSNKVTEKGKDVELRCDPISGHTALYWYRQSLGQGLEFLIYFQGNSAPDKSGLPSDRFSAERTGGSVSTLTIQRTQQEDSAVYLCASSPRAGQGSPYEQYFGPGTRLTVT.

The rearrangement links TRBV4-1 to TRBJ1-5, with D uncertain. The CDR3 runs 15 residues. CDR1 and CDR2 (germline): MGHRA, YSYEKL. The V gene lost 0 bases and the J gene lost 0 bases, with 6 bases spanning the gap. In DNA, the CDR3 is TGCGCCAGCAGCCAAGAGCGGTATAGCAATCAGCCCCAGCATTTT. Translated, it gives CASSQERYSNQPQHF.

V and J are TRBV2 and TRBJ2-5, with unresolved D. With 10 bases removed from V and 4 bases from J, the gap between germline ends came to 13 bases. The germline gives CDR1 SNHLY, CDR2 FYNNEI. The CDR3 is 12 residues long. Here the CDR3 DNA reads TGTGCCACCGATATCCAGCGAGAGACCCAGTACTTC. Translated, it gives CATDIQRETQYF.

The rearrangement uses TRBV5-1 and TRBJ2-7; 7 bases are a match to TRBD2. The CDR3 runs to 16 residues. The germline V gene encodes CDR1 SGHRS and CDR2 YFSETQ. With V trimmed by 4 bases and J by 1 base, 11 bases remained unmatched. This chain's CDR3 is CASSTPDGEGSYEQYF. Here the CDR3 DNA reads TGCGCCAGCAGCACCCCGGACGGGGAGGGGTCCTACGAGCAGTACTTC.

This chain links TRBV6-2 or TRBV6-3 with TRBJ1-2; no definite D call. The CDR3 consists of 14 residues. Trimming removed 1 base from V and 4 bases from J, with 10 bases in between. Germline V gene data show CDR1 as MNHEY and CDR2 as SVGEGT. The CDR3 DNA reads as TGTGCCAGCAGTTACTTGCAACAGCTCTATGGCTACACCTTC. Its translation: CASSYLQQLYGYTF.

The chain employs TRBV9 and TRBJ1-2; D is undetermined. Trimming cost V 0 bases and J 3 bases, with 12 bases left between them. Germline V gives CDR1 SGDLS, CDR2 YYNGEE. The CDR3 has 15 amino acids. The chain's CDR3 is CASSVEETEDYGYTF. CDR3 nucleotide sequence: TGTGCCAGCAGCGTAGAAGAAACGGAGGACTATGGCTACACCTTC.

The chain recombines TRBV11-2 with TRBJ1-2; 8 nucleotides align to TRBD1. V gave up 4 bases and J gave up 8 bases; unmatched junction bases: 6. CDR3 length: 13 amino acids. In germline, CDR1 is SGHAT, CDR2 FQNNGV. The CDR3 sequence: CASSSGQGHGYTF. Written as DNA, the CDR3 is TGTGCCAGCAGCTCCGGACAGGGTCACGGCTACACCTTC.

The rearrangement joins TRBV29-1 to TRBJ1-4; D is perhaps TRBD1 (5 bases). The germline V gene has CDR1 SQVTM and CDR2 ANQGSEA. Trimming shortened V by 6 bases and J by 8 bases, and 19 bases separated the two germline ends. This CDR3 region has 14 residues. The CDR3 DNA reads TGCAGCGTCGGCCAAAGGGGCTGGGGCGAAAAACTGTTTTTT. Translating it yields CSVGQRGWGEKLFF. Full variable domain (remainder filled in from reference TRBV29-1 and TRBJ1-4): SAVISQKPSRDICQRGTSLTIQCQVDSQVTMMFWYRQQPGQSLTLIATANQGSEATYESGFVIDKFPISRPNLTFSTLTVSNMSPEDSSIYLCSVGQRGWGEKLFFGSGTQLSVL.

The chain recombines TRBV18 with TRBJ1-6; a possible D gene is TRBD1 (5 bases). Trimming removed 4 bases at V and 8 bases at J, with 12 bases between. The V gene's germline CDR1 is KGHSH and CDR2 LQKENI. The CDR3 totals 14 residues. For the CDR3, the DNA is TGTGCCAGCTCACGCGAAACAGGAGATTCACCCCTCCACTTT. Translating gives CASSRETGDSPLHF.

This rearrangement joins TRBV27 to TRBJ2-2; TRBD2 might be the D (6 bases). V was shortened by 7 bases and J by 3 bases, with 12 bases between the two germline ends. CDR3 size: 14 residues. CDR1 MNHEY and CDR2 SMNVEV come from the germline V gene (reference sequence). The CDR3 DNA reads TGTGCCAGCACCCCAGCGGGCTACACCGGGGAGCTGTTTTTT. Its translation: CASTPAGYTGELFF.

The chain carries TRBV6-4 and TRBJ2-1, with D maybe TRBD2 (5 bases). Germline-derived CDR1 and CDR2 are MRHNA and SNTAGT. Trimming pared 0 bases from V and 4 bases from J, leaving 13 bases between. The CDR3 totals 16 residues. The CDR3 sequence is CASSDSVLAPYNEQFF. In DNA form, the CDR3 reads TGTGCCAGCAGTGACTCGGTTCTAGCTCCATACAATGAGCAGTTCTTC.

This chain connects TRBV14 to TRBJ2-7, with 9 bases matching TRBD2. The CDR3 is 14 residues long. Per germline, CDR1 SGHDN and CDR2 FVKESK. V was clipped by 6 bases and J by 3 bases; unmatched bases: 6. This CDR3 is CASSRLAGDYEQYF. CDR3 bases: TGTGCCAGCAGTCGATTAGCGGGAGACTACGAGCAGTACTTC.

The genes are TRBV7-3 and TRBJ2-2, with D perhaps TRBD2 (6 bases). V shed 10 bases and J shed 0 bases, with 12 bases lying between them. The CDR3 extends over 14 amino acids. Per germline, CDR1 SGHTA and CDR2 FQGTGA. Written as DNA, the CDR3 is TGTGCCACCCAAAGGGAGGCGAACACCGGGGAGCTGTTTTTT. Translating gives CATQREANTGELFF.

V gene TRBV9 combines with J gene TRBJ2-5, with 9 positions matching TRBD1. This CDR3 has 15 amino acids. Germline trimming cut 4 bases from V and 5 bases from J; bases unmatched to any gene: 9. The V gene's germline CDR1 is SGDLS and CDR2 YYNGEE. CDR3 coding DNA: TGTGCCAGCAGCCCCGAGGACAGGGGTTCCGAGACCCAGTACTTC. Amino acid sequence: CASSPEDRGSETQYF.